One and the same sample provided the 19 T cell receptor beta chains below, sequenced in a study of cytomegalovirus exposure and HLA in healthy donors. PCR amplification relied on 60 Vbeta primers (plus 13 Jbeta primers). The table came from immunoSEQ multiplex PCR; TCRdb's copy has only in-frame clones and leaves some out. The sample has some 65,000 clones, less than 70% seen once. The specimen sequenced was PBMCs. The source is a man younger than 45 in good health and CMV-seronegative.

The V gene is TRBV19, the J gene TRBJ1-4, with TRBD1 identical over 9 bases. The germline V gene has CDR1 LNHDA and CDR2 SQIVND (reference sequence). The CDR3 is 14 residues long. Trimming removed 4 bases from V and 4 bases from J; junction bases left unmatched: 1. As DNA, the CDR3 is TGTGCCAGTAGTAGGGACAGGGATAATGAAAAACTGTTTTTT. Protein: CASSRDRDNEKLFF.

This rearrangement joins TRBV15 to TRBJ2-2; the match to TRBD1 covers 9 bases. Germline CDR1 reads LNHNV; CDR2 reads YYDKDF (reference sequence). CDR3 length: 15 residues. V gave up 5 bases and J gave up 2 bases; unmatched junction bases: 3. The CDR3 DNA reads TGTGCCACCAGCCGGGACAGGGCAAACACCGGGGAGCTGTTTTTT. Protein: CATSRDRANTGELFF.

The CDR3 sequence: CSVSSGTGAFF. The CDR3 coding sequence is TGCAGCGTTTCTTCCGGGACAGGAGCTTTCTTT. The chain uses TRBV29-1 and TRBJ1-1, with TRBD1 identical over 8 bases. This CDR3 is built from 11 residues. Germline CDR1 reads SQVTM; CDR2 reads ANQGSEA. J lost 10 bases, V lost 5 bases, and 6 bases had no gene match.

The V and J genes are TRBV10-2 and TRBJ1-4; D is unresolved. The CDR3 has 16 amino acids. Looked up from germline, CDR1 is WSHSY and CDR2 is SAAADI. V was pared by 0 bases and J by 6 bases, with 14 bases between. CDR3 coding DNA: TGCGCCAGCAGTGAGTCCGAGGGATCAAATTATGAAAAACTGTTTTTT. This translates into CASSESEGSNYEKLFF.

The chain is built from TRBV6-6 and TRBJ2-7, with a possible D match to TRBD1 (6 bases). CDR3 length: 16 amino acids. Germline values: CDR1 MNHNY, CDR2 SVGAGI (reference sequence). The V end was cut by 5 bases, the J end by 5 bases, with 22 bases between. The CDR3 here is CASSLPTSTGLDEQYF. As DNA, the CDR3 is TGTGCCAGCAGTCTACCCACGTCGACAGGCCTTGACGAGCAGTACTTC.

This chain joins TRBV30 and TRBJ1-6; TRBD1 might be the D (5 bases). The germline gives CDR1 GTSNPN, CDR2 SVGIG (reference sequence). The V end lost 4 bases, the J end lost 8 bases, and 18 bases lay between the germline ends. This CDR3 has 15 amino acids. CDR3 DNA sequence: TGTGCCTGGAAGGCCCAGGGATTTCGGGATTCACCCCTCCACTTT. Protein: CAWKAQGFRDSPLHF.

Only one count was recorded for this clone. The genes are TRBV2 and TRBJ2-7; no firm D call. CDR3 length: 12 residues. Germline assignment: CDR1 SNHLY and CDR2 FYNNEI. Trimming took 4 bases from V and 1 from J, leaving 5 bases between them. CDR3 region: CASSGQSYEQYF. CDR3 nucleotides: TGTGCCAGCAGTGGGCAGTCCTACGAGCAGTACTTC.

This chain uses TRBV5-4 with TRBJ1-6, with a possible D match to TRBD1 (6 bases). Per germline, CDR1 SGHNT and CDR2 YYREEE (reference sequence). V shed 0 bases and J shed 6 bases, with 13 bases lying between them. The CDR3 runs to 16 residues. CDR3: CASSLGLQGSNSPLHF. CDR3 nucleotide sequence: TGTGCCAGCAGCTTGGGGCTACAGGGTAGTAATTCACCCCTCCACTTT.

The CDR3 bases are TGTGCCAGCAGTGGGGGAGGGGCGGGGAAAAACATTCAGTACTTC. It translates to CASSGGGAGKNIQYF. The chain recombines TRBV6-1 with TRBJ2-4; TRBD2 matches 7 bases. V lost 4 bases, J lost 4 bases, and 7 bases stayed unmatched. The CDR3 has 15 amino acids. The germline V gene has CDR1 MNHNS and CDR2 SASEGT.

The chain couples TRBV7-3 to TRBJ2-3; no clear D. The CDR3 consists of 13 residues. CDR1 is SGHTA, CDR2 FQGTGA, per germline. Deletions cut 3 bases from V and 4 bases from J, with 8 bases between. CDR3 residues: CASSFSVSDTQYF. DNA for the CDR3: TGTGCCAGCAGCTTTTCTGTATCAGATACGCAGTATTTT.

The V and J genes are TRBV15 and TRBJ2-3, with TRBD2 as a possible D gene (6 bases). The CDR3 runs 13 residues. Germline V gene lookup returns CDR1 LNHNV and CDR2 YYDKDF (reference sequence). With 0 bases removed from V and 15 bases from J, the gap between germline ends came to 16 bases. As DNA, the CDR3 is TGTGCCACCAGCAGAGATCCGGGGGAGGCGGCATATTTT. It codes for CATSRDPGEAAYF.

The chain employs TRBV5-4 and TRBJ2-7, with D maybe TRBD2 (6 bases). Germline V gives CDR1 SGHNT, CDR2 YYREEE (reference sequence). Trimming removed 0 bases at V and 4 bases at J, with 17 bases between. The CDR3 extends over 16 amino acids. The CDR3 DNA reads TGTGCCAGCAGCTTGGGAACGGGGAGGTTCAGGTACGAGCAGTACTTC. It encodes CASSLGTGRFRYEQYF.

The CDR3 bases are TGTGCCAGCAGCTGGTTAGCGGGGGGGGAGACCCAGTACTTC. The encoded protein is CASSWLAGGETQYF. The chain has TRBV7-8 and TRBJ2-5; 11 bases are a match to TRBD2. The V and J ends lost 4 bases and 5 bases, in that order; junction bases with no gene match: 3. The length of the CDR3 is 14 residues. Germline CDR1 is SGHVS and CDR2 is FQNEAQ. Full variable domain (rest looked up from reference TRBV7-8 and TRBJ2-5): GAGVSQSPRYKVAKRGQDVALRCDPISGHVSLFWYQQALGQGPEFLTYFQNEAQLDKSGLPSDRFFAERPEGSVSTLKIQRTQQEDSAVYLCASSWLAGGETQYFGPGTRLLVL.

Turning to this clone: Other DNA sequences in this specimen translate into the identical CDR3. The rearrangement links TRBV11-2 to TRBJ1-6; D is unresolved. Germline V gene data show CDR1 as SGHAT and CDR2 as FQNNGV. The ends were cut back, 3 bases at V and 1 base at J, with 7 bases in the middle. The CDR3 contains 15 residues. The CDR3 DNA is TGTGCCAGCAGCTTTTCGGGTTCCTATAATTCACCCCTCCACTTT. Its protein is CASSFSGSYNSPLHF.

The chain is built from TRBV2 and TRBJ2-7; D unresolved. Germline V gene lookup returns CDR1 SNHLY and CDR2 FYNNEI. The CDR3 runs to 14 residues. Trimming removed 7 bases at V and 6 bases at J, with 19 bases between. The CDR3 DNA sequence: TGTGCCAGCAAATTGACTCCTGCCGGTCCCGAGCAGTACTTC. Amino acid sequence: CASKLTPAGPEQYF. Drawing the rest from reference TRBV2 and TRBJ2-7, the complete variable domain is EPEVTQTPSHQVTQMGQEVILRCVPISNHLYFYWYRQILGQKVEFLVSFYNNEISEKSEIFDDQFSVERPDGSNFTLKIRSTKLEDSAMYFCASKLTPAGPEQYFGPGTRLTVT.

The rearrangement joins TRBV6-5 to TRBJ1-2, with D perhaps TRBD1 (6 bases). V shed 2 bases and J shed 4 bases, with 17 bases lying between them. The CDR3 has 16 amino acids. Germline loops: CDR1 MNHEY, CDR2 SVGAGI. The CDR3 DNA sequence: TGTGCCAGCAGTTACCCATCCGGGACACTTTTCTATGGCTACACCTTC. This sequence encodes CASSYPSGTLFYGYTF.

This clone has a handful of counts. The gene calls are TRBV14 and TRBJ2-7; TRBD1 is a possible D gene (6 bases). Trimming left V 3 bases short and J 9 bases short, with 15 bases between. CDR1 SGHDN and CDR2 FVKESK come from the germline V gene. This CDR3 has 13 amino acids. CDR3 nucleotides: TGTGCCAGCAGCCAGGGACGGACAGCAACGCAGTACTTC. This encodes CASSQGRTATQYF. The complete variable domain, with remaining parts taken from reference TRBV14 and TRBJ2-7, reads EAGVTQFPSHSVIEKGQTVTLRCDPISGHDNLYWYRRVMGKEIKFLLHFVKESKQDESGMPNNRFLAERTGGTYSTLKVQPAELEDSGVYFCASSQGRTATQYFGPGTRLTVT.

This clone was counted a few times. The rearrangement links TRBV19 to TRBJ1-2, with 7 bases fitting TRBD1. Unmatched junction bases numbered 11, after V lost 5 bases and J lost 5 bases. CDR1 LNHDA and CDR2 SQIVND come from the germline V gene (reference sequence). The CDR3 length is 15 residues. The CDR3 sequence is CASSGRVGGVYGYTF. Here the CDR3 DNA reads TGTGCCAGTAGTGGTCGGGTAGGGGGCGTGTATGGCTACACCTTC.

This chain uses TRBV4-1 with TRBJ2-3; 13 nucleotides line up with TRBD2. Trimming removed 4 bases from V and 3 bases from J; junction bases left unmatched: 7. CDR1 and CDR2 from the germline V gene are MGHRA and YSYEKL. There are 17 residues in the CDR3. CDR3 sequence: CASSPSGTSGETDTQYF. CDR3 bases: TGCGCCAGCAGCCCCTCCGGGACTAGCGGGGAAACAGATACGCAGTATTTT.